The 13 T cell receptor beta chains given below trace back to one sample, sequenced in a study of control samples from healthy donors and cancer patients (dated by TCRdb to the early 2020s). The library was obtained by the immunoSEQ multiplex PCR assay. The table was pulled from immuneACCESS by TCRdb, which kept in-frame rearrangements only. Such tables lose some clones; where checked, under half of the loss comes from unresolved V genes, and the rest has no known cause. This sample holds 78,000 or so clones; approximately 84% were observed only once. The ten largest clonotypes hold about 14% of the sample. Specimen: blood. These receptors were taken from a man aged 50-59 years in good health.

CDR3 DNA: TGTGCCAGCAGCCCAACTAGCGGCCAAGAGACCCAGTACTTC. Its translation: CASSPTSGQETQYF. This chain links TRBV7-9 with TRBJ2-5; 8 bases line up with TRBD2. CDR1 is SEHNR and CDR2 is FQNEAQ in the germline V gene (reference sequence). The CDR3 consists of 14 residues. V trimming: 5 bases; J trimming: 1 base; junction bases outside the gene matches: 3.

The chain joins TRBV5-5 to TRBJ2-3; D is perhaps TRBD1 or TRBD2 (5 bases each). Germline V lookup: CDR1 SGHKS, CDR2 YYEKEE (reference sequence). Trimming removed 2 bases from V and 10 bases from J, with 8 bases in between. The CDR3 has 11 residues. This CDR3 reads CASSLRGAQYF. DNA for the CDR3: TGTGCCAGCAGCTTAAGAGGGGCGCAGTATTTT.

The rearrangement links TRBV30 to TRBJ2-7; 14 bases line up with TRBD2. Germline V gene data show CDR1 as GTSNPN and CDR2 as SVGIG (reference sequence). The V gene end was trimmed by 5 bases and the J gene end by 8 bases; junction bases not matched to a gene: 5. This CDR3 contains 13 residues. The CDR3 DNA reads TGTGCCTGGGAAGGACTAGCGGGAGGAAAGCAGTACTTC. This sequence encodes CAWEGLAGGKQYF.

The chain has TRBV19 and TRBJ1-1, with D unresolved. The CDR3 covers 11 residues. V shed 4 bases and J shed 7 bases, with 7 bases lying between them. The V gene's germline CDR1 is LNHDA and CDR2 SQIVND (reference sequence). The CDR3 spells CASSKAREAFF. CDR3 bases: TGTGCCAGTAGTAAGGCCCGTGAAGCTTTCTTT.

V gene TRBV7-2 combines with J gene TRBJ2-1; TRBD2 matches at 7 bases. CDR1 is SGHTA and CDR2 is FQGNSA in the germline V gene. This CDR3 region has 14 residues. With V trimmed by 3 bases and J by 9 bases, 8 bases remained unmatched. The CDR3 sequence: CASSFGAGSPEQFF. The DNA for the CDR3 is TGTGCCAGCAGCTTTGGAGCGGGATCCCCTGAGCAGTTCTTC.

The chain carries TRBV25-1 and TRBJ2-1; 13 bases fit TRBD2. Trimming cost V 3 bases and J 7 bases; bases outside gene matches: 6. Germline-derived CDR1 and CDR2 are MGHDK and SYGVNS. The CDR3 is made up of 16 amino acids. The CDR3 is CASSDKLAGGRNEQFF. The CDR3 nucleotides are TGTGCCAGCAGTGACAAACTAGCGGGAGGGCGGAATGAGCAGTTCTTC.

V gene TRBV2 combines with J gene TRBJ2-1; D gene unclear. V lost 5 bases and J 0 bases, leaving 17 bases between the germline ends. CDR3 size: 17 residues. Germline V lookup: CDR1 SNHLY, CDR2 FYNNEI. The CDR3, as DNA: TGTGCCAGCAGTAATCAACCAACCGGGTACTCCTACAATGAGCAGTTCTTC. It codes for CASSNQPTGYSYNEQFF.

This clone was observed a handful of times. V and J are TRBV28 and TRBJ2-7; possibly TRBD2 for D (6 bases). Trimming took off 8 bases at V and 3 bases at J, with 11 bases between the two ends. There are 12 residues in the CDR3. Germline V gene lookup returns CDR1 MDHEN and CDR2 SYDVKM. The CDR3 reads CASEGSGYEQYF. In DNA, the CDR3 is TGTGCCAGCGAGGGTAGCGGCTACGAGCAGTACTTC.

The V call is TRBV5-1, the J call TRBJ2-7, with 8 bases that match TRBD2. Germline CDR1 is SGHRS and CDR2 is YFSETQ. This CDR3 is 14 amino acids long. V trimming: 2 bases; J trimming: 3 bases; junction bases outside the gene matches: 4. Written as DNA, the CDR3 is TGCGCCAGCAGCTTATATAGCGGGGACTACGAGCAGTACTTC. It specifies CASSLYSGDYEQYF.

The chain links TRBV7-9 to TRBJ2-4, with TRBD2 as a possible D gene (6 bases). The CDR3 runs 15 residues. Germline CDR1 and CDR2: SEHNR and FQNEAQ (reference sequence). V lost 0 bases and J 6 bases, leaving 12 bases between the germline ends. The CDR3 nucleotides read TGTGCCAGCAGCTTAGCAGTTAGACTAGGAAACATTCAGTACTTC. Its translation: CASSLAVRLGNIQYF.

The V and J genes are TRBV7-6 and TRBJ2-1, with TRBD2 matching 10 bases. J gave up 6 bases and V 1 base, and 9 bases lay outside the gene matches. The CDR3 is 17 amino acids. Germline CDR1 reads SGHVS; CDR2 reads FNYEAQ. As DNA, the CDR3 is TGTGCCAGCAGCTTAGTTGCTAGCGGGAGTTTTTTCAATGAGCAGTTCTTC. As protein: CASSLVASGSFFNEQFF.

V and J are TRBV7-9 and TRBJ2-7; 8 bases are shared with TRBD1. The V gene end was trimmed by 4 bases and the J gene end by 6 bases; junction bases not matched to a gene: 5. This CDR3 comprises 13 residues. From germline, CDR1 is SEHNR and CDR2 FQNEAQ (reference sequence). The CDR3 DNA follows: TGTGCCAGCAGCTCCCGGACAGGGACCGAGCAGTACTTC. Its protein is CASSSRTGTEQYF.

This clone has a single count. The rearrangement joins TRBV19 to TRBJ1-2; D uncertain. The germline V gene has CDR1 LNHDA and CDR2 SQIVND (reference sequence). The CDR3 contains 14 residues. Trimming shortened V by 3 bases and J by 2 bases, and 10 bases separated the two germline ends. The CDR3 bases are TGTGCCAGTAGTATTTCCAGGCTAAACTATGGCTACACCTTC. This gives the protein CASSISRLNYGYTF.